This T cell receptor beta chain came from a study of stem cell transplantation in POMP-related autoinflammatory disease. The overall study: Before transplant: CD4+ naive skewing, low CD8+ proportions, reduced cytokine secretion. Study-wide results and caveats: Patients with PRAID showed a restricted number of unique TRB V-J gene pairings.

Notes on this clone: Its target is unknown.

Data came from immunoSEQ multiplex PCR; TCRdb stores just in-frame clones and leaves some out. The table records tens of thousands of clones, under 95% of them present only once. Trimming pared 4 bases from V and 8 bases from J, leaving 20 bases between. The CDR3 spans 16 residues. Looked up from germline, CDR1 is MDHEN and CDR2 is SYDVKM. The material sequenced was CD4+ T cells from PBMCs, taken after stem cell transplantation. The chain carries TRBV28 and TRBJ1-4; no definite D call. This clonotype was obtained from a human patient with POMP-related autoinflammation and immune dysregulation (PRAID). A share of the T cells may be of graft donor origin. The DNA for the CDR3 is TGTGCCAGCAGTTCGGCGGACGTTTTGTACTTGGAAAAACTGTTTTTT. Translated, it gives CASSSADVLYLEKLFF.